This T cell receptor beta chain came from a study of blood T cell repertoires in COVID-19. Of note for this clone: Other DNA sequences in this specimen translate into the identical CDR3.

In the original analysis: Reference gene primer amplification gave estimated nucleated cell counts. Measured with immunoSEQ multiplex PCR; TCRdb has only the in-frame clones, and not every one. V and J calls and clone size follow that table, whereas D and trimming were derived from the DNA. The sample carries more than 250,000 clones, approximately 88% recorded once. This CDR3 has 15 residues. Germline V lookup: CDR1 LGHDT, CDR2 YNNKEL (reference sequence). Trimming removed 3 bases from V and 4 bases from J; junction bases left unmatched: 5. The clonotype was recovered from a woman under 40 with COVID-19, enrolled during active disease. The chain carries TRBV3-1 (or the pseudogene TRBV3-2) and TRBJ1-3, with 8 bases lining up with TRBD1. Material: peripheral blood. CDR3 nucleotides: TGTGCCAGCAGCCAGGACAGGGTCGCCGGAAACACCATATATTTT. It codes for CASSQDRVAGNTIYF.